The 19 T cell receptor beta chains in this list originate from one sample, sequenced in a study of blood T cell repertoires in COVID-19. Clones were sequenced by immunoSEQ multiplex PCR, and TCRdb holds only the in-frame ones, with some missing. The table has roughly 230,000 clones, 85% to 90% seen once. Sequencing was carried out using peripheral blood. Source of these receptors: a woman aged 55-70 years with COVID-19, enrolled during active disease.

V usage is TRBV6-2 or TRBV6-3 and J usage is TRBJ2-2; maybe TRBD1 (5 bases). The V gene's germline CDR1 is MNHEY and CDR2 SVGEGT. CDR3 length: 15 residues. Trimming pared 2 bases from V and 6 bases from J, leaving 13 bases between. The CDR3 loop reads CASSYPRGHAGELFF. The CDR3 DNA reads TGTGCCAGCAGTTACCCAAGAGGACACGCCGGGGAGCTGTTTTTT.

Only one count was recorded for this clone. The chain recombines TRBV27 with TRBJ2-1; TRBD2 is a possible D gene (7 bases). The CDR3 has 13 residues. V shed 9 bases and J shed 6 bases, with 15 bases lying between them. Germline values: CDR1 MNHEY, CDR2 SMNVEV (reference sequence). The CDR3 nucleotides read TGTGCCAGTGGGGGGGGCGGTGGCAATGAGCAGTTCTTC. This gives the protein CASGGGGGNEQFF.

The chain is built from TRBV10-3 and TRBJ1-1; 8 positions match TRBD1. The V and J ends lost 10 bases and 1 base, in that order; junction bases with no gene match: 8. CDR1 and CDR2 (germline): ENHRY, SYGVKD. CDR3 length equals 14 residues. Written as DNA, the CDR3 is TGTGCCACCCAGGGGGCTTGGGCGAACACTGAAGCTTTCTTT. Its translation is CATQGAWANTEAFF.

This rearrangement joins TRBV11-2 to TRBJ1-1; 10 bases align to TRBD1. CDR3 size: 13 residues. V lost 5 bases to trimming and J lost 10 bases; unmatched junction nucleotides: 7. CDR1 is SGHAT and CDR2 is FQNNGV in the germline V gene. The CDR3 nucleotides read TGTGCCAGCAGCGCGGACAGGGGGGGTTCAGCTTTCTTT. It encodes CASSADRGGSAFF. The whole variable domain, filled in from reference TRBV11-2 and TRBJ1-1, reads EAGVAQSPRYKIIEKRQSVAFWCNPISGHATLYWYQQILGQGPKLLIQFQNNGVVDDSQLPKDRFSAERLKGVDSTLKIQPAKLEDSAVYLCASSADRGGSAFFGQGTRLTVV.

The CDR3 reads CASSVQGGTEAFF. CDR3 in DNA: TGTGCCAGCAGCGTTCAAGGGGGCACTGAAGCTTTCTTT. This rearrangement joins TRBV2 to TRBJ1-1; tentative D call: TRBD1 (6 bases). Per the germline V gene, CDR1 is SNHLY and CDR2 is FYNNEI. The CDR3 consists of 13 residues. Trimming stripped 6 bases from V and 4 bases from J, with 12 bases between.

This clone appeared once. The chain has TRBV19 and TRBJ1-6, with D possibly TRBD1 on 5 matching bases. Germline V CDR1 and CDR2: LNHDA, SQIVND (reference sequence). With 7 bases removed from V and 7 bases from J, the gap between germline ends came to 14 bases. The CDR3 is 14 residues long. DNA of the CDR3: TGTGCCAGTACGAACCAGGGCCGGAATTCACCCCTCCACTTT. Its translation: CASTNQGRNSPLHF.

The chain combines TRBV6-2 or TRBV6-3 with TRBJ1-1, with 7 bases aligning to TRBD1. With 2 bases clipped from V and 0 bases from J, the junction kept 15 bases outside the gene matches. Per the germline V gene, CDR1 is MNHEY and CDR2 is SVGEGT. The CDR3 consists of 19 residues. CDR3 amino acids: CASSYKLGQLFFMNTEAFF. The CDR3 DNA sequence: TGTGCCAGCAGTTACAAGCTGGGACAGCTTTTTTTCATGAACACTGAAGCTTTCTTT.

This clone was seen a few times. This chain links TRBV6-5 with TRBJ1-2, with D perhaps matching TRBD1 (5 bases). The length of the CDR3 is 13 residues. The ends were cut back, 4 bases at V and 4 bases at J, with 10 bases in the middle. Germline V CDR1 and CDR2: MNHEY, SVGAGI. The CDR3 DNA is TGTGCCAGCAGTTCCGCGGGGACCTATGGCTACACCTTC. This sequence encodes CASSSAGTYGYTF.

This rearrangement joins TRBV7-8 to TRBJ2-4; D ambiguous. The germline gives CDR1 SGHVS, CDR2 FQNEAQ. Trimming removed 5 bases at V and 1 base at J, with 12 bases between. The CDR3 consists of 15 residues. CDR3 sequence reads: CASSLGPMAKNIQYF. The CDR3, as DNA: TGTGCCAGCAGCCTAGGCCCTATGGCCAAAAACATTCAGTACTTC.

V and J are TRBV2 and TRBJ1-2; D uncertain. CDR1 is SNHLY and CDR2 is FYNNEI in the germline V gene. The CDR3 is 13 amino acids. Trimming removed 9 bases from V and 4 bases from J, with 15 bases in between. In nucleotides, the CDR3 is TGTGCCAGTATACGCGGGGAGGGCTATGGCTACACCTTC. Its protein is CASIRGEGYGYTF.

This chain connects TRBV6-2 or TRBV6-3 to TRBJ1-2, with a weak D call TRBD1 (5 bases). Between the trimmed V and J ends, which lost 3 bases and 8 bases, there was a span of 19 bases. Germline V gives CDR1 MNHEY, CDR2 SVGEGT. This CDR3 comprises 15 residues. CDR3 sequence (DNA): TGTGCCAGCAGTTATAGGCCAGGGTCAGAAGAAGGCTACACCTTC. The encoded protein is CASSYRPGSEEGYTF.

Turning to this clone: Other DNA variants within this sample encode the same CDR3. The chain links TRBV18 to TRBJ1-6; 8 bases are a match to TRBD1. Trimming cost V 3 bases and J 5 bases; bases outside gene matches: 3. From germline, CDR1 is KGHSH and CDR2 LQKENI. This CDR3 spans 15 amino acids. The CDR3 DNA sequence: TGTGCCAGCTCACCCGGACAGGGTAATAATTCACCCCTCCACTTT. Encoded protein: CASSPGQGNNSPLHF.

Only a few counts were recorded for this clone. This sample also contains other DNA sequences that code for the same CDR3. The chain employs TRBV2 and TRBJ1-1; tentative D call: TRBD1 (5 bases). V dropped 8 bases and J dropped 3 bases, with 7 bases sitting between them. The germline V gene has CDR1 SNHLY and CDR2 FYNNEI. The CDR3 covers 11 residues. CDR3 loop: CASGGDTEAFF. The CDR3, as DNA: TGTGCCAGCGGGGGGGACACTGAAGCTTTCTTT.

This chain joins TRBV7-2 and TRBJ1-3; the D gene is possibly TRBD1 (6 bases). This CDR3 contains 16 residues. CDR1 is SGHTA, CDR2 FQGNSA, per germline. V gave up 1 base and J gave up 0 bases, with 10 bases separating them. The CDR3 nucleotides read TGTGCCAGCAGCTTAGGACAGGTCATCTCTGGAAACACCATATATTTT. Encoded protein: CASSLGQVISGNTIYF.

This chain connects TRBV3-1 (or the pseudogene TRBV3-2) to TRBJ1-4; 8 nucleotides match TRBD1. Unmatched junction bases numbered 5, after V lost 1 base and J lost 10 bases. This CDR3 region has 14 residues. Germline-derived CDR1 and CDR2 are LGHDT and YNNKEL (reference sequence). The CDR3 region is CASSQGTGRGKLFF. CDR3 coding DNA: TGTGCCAGCAGCCAAGGGACAGGGAGAGGAAAACTGTTTTTT.

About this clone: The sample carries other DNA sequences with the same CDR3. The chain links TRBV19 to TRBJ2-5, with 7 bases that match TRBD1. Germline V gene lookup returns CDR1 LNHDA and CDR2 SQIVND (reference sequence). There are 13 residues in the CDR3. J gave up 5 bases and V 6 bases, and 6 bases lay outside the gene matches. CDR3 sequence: CASSRDREETQYF. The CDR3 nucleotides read TGTGCCAGTAGCCGGGACAGAGAGGAGACCCAGTACTTC. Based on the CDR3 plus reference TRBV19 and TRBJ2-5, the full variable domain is DGGITQSPKYLFRKEGQNVTLSCEQNLNHDAMYWYRQDPGQGLRLIYYSQIVNDFQKGDIAEGYSVSREKKESFPLTVTSAQKNPTAFYLCASSRDREETQYFGPGTRLLVL.

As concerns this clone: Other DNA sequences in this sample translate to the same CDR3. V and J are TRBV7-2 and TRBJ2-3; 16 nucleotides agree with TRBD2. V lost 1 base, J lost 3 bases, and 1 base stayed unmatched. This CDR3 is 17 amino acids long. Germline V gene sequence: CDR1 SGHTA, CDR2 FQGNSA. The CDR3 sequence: CASSLEGLAGGTDTQYF. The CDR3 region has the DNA TGTGCCAGCAGCTTAGAGGGACTAGCGGGGGGGACAGATACGCAGTATTTT.

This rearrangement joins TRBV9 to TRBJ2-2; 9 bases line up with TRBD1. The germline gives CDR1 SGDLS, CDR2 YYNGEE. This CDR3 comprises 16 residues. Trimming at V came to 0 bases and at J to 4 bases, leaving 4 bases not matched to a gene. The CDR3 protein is CASSVDRGRSTGELFF. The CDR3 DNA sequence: TGTGCCAGCAGCGTAGACAGGGGGCGGAGCACCGGGGAGCTGTTTTTT.

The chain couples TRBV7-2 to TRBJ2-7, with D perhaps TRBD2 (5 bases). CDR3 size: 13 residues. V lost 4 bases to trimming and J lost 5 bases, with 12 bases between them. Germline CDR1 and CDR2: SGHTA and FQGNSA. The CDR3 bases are TGTGCCAGCAGCTCCGGCCCGGGGAACGAGCAGTACTTC. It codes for CASSSGPGNEQYF.